The 5 T cell receptor beta chains listed next were all sequenced from one sample in a study of OX40 agonist ivuxolimab in advanced cancers. The repertoire was sequenced with immunoSEQ multiplex PCR; TCRdb's copy has only in-frame clones and lacks some. This table has about 20,000 clones, roughly three quarters appearing once. The specimen comprised CD4+ or CD8+ T cells sorted from blood, sampled in a trial of the OX40 agonist ivuxolimab. All receptors come from an adult with an advanced solid tumor such as melanoma, head and neck, liver or kidney cancer.

This clone was counted a few times. CDR3 DNA sequence: TGTGCCAGCAGCTTAGATCCGGGTTCCCACGAGCAGTACTTC. It codes for CASSLDPGSHEQYF. The chain joins TRBV7-9 to TRBJ2-7; no clear D. Trimming pared 1 base from V and 5 bases from J, leaving 12 bases between. This CDR3 comprises 14 residues. Germline V gene data show CDR1 as SEHNR and CDR2 as FQNEAQ (reference sequence).

The rearrangement joins TRBV29-1 to TRBJ2-7, with 7 bases lining up with TRBD1. The CDR3 sequence is 12 residues long. The germline V gene has CDR1 SQVTM and CDR2 ANQGSEA. J was trimmed by 4 bases and V by 4 bases; bases with no gene match: 4. This CDR3 is CSVAGTEYEQYF. CDR3 nucleotide sequence: TGCAGCGTTGCAGGGACAGAGTACGAGCAGTACTTC.

In nucleotides, the CDR3 is TGTGCCAGCAGCTTAGGGGGGACTTACCGGAGCTCCTACGAGCAGTACTTC. This codes for CASSLGGTYRSSYEQYF. V gene TRBV11-3 combines with J gene TRBJ2-7; tentatively, D is TRBD2 (6 bases). The V gene lost 1 base and the J gene lost 0 bases, with 16 bases spanning the gap. CDR1 SGHNT and CDR2 YENEEA come from the germline V gene. This CDR3 region has 17 residues.

The chain carries TRBV7-9 and TRBJ2-3; the match to TRBD1 covers 8 bases. Unmatched junction bases numbered 7, after V lost 6 bases and J lost 5 bases. The germline CDR1 and CDR2 sequences are SEHNR and FQNEAQ (reference sequence). CDR3 length: 14 residues. CDR3 coding DNA: TGTGCCAGCAGAGCCGGGACAGGAGTAGATACGCAGTATTTT. Translated, it gives CASRAGTGVDTQYF.

The chain couples TRBV6-6 to TRBJ2-2, with unresolved D. Germline loops: CDR1 MNHNY, CDR2 SVGAGI (reference sequence). There are 14 residues in the CDR3. Trimming took 5 bases from V and 6 from J, leaving 13 bases between them. The CDR3 region is CASSDIRASGELFF. For the CDR3, the DNA is TGTGCCAGCAGTGACATACGGGCGTCCGGGGAGCTGTTTTTT.